The 24 T cell receptor beta chains listed next were all sequenced from one sample in a study of T cells in localized non-small cell lung cancer. Generated by immunoSEQ multiplex PCR, the TCRdb table keeps only in-frame clones and is missing some. The data contain 60,000 to 75,000 clones, approximately 80% of them singletons. The sequencing here drew on PBMCs, taken before any cancer treatment. The source of these receptors is a man between 35 and 75 years old with stage II lung adenocarcinoma.

The rearrangement links TRBV4-1 to TRBJ2-5; TRBD2 matches 10 bases. The CDR3 has 17 residues. V trimming: 1 base; J trimming: 0 bases; junction bases outside the gene matches: 5. CDR1 and CDR2 (germline): MGHRA, YSYEKL. The CDR3 sequence: CASSQGVAGGHQETQYF. As DNA, the CDR3 is TGCGCCAGCAGCCAAGGGGTAGCGGGAGGCCACCAAGAGACCCAGTACTTC.

This rearrangement joins TRBV6-1 to TRBJ2-3; D not resolved. Trimming took off 7 bases at V and 4 bases at J, with 15 bases between the two ends. Germline V gives CDR1 MNHNS, CDR2 SASEGT. This CDR3 region has 14 residues. The CDR3 DNA reads as TGTGCCAGCAACCCTGAGAGTCCCGCAGATACGCAGTATTTT. Protein product: CASNPESPADTQYF.

This clone was recorded once. This rearrangement joins TRBV5-1 to TRBJ2-1; 13 bases align to TRBD2. CDR1 is SGHRS and CDR2 is YFSETQ in the germline V gene. The CDR3 contains 16 residues. V lost 4 bases and J lost 9; bases outside the gene matches: 10. The CDR3 loop reads CASSPRTSGGSGEQFF. In DNA form, the CDR3 reads TGCGCCAGCAGCCCGAGGACTAGCGGGGGCTCGGGTGAGCAGTTCTTC.

The chain links TRBV6-1 to TRBJ1-2, with D tentatively TRBD1 (5 bases). The CDR3 runs to 11 residues. Germline loops: CDR1 MNHNS, CDR2 SASEGT. The DNA of the CDR3 is TGTGCTCTCGGGGGACTCTATGGCTACACCTTC. Amino acids: CALGGLYGYTF.

The rearrangement joins TRBV6-4 to TRBJ2-3; 10 bases agree with TRBD1. With 2 bases clipped from V and 1 base from J, the junction kept 0 bases outside the gene matches. This CDR3 has 15 amino acids. Germline CDR1 reads MRHNA; CDR2 reads SNTAGT. The DNA of the CDR3 is TGTGCCAGCAGTGACGGGACAGGGGGCACAGATACGCAGTATTTT. Amino acids: CASSDGTGGTDTQYF.

This clone has just one count. This chain uses TRBV6-5 with TRBJ2-2, with D unresolved. Germline-derived CDR1 and CDR2 are MNHEY and SVGAGI. CDR3 length: 14 residues. V gave up 4 bases and J gave up 6 bases, with 12 bases separating them. CDR3 region: CASSSRVRSGELFF. The CDR3 DNA sequence: TGTGCCAGCAGTTCCCGGGTAAGGTCCGGGGAGCTGTTTTTT.

The V and J genes are TRBV1 and TRBJ2-1. TRBV1 is a known pseudogene. The CDR3 consists of 11 residues. The chain's CDR3 is CTSSQRQEQFF. The CDR3 nucleotides are TGCACCAGCAGCCAACGGCAGGAGCAGTTCTTC.

This chain links TRBV6-1 with TRBJ1-3, with D tentatively TRBD1 (5 bases). Germline V CDR1 and CDR2: MNHNS, SASEGT. The CDR3 covers 13 residues. V was shortened by 6 bases and J by 3 bases, with 9 bases between the two germline ends. CDR3 coding DNA: TGTGCCAGCAGACAGGCCATTGGAAACACCATATATTTT. Residues: CASRQAIGNTIYF.

The chain employs TRBV5-1 and TRBJ2-3; 8 positions match TRBD2. V was clipped by 1 base and J by 2 bases; unmatched bases: 3. CDR1 and CDR2 from the germline V gene are SGHRS and YFSETQ. The CDR3 contains 15 residues. In nucleotides, the CDR3 is TGCGCCAGCAGCTTGAACGGGAGGGCCACAGATACGCAGTATTTT. Encoded protein: CASSLNGRATDTQYF.

V is TRBV2 and J is TRBJ2-7; the D gene could be TRBD1 or TRBD2 (6 bases each). The germline V gene encodes CDR1 SNHLY and CDR2 FYNNEI. This CDR3 contains 16 residues. V shed 1 base and J shed 0 bases, with 13 bases lying between them. The CDR3 bases are TGTGCCAGCAGTGAAGTAAGGCGGGGACACTCCTACGAGCAGTACTTC. This gives the protein CASSEVRRGHSYEQYF.

The rearrangement joins TRBV4-1 to TRBJ1-1, with D unclear. In germline, CDR1 is MGHRA, CDR2 YSYEKL. Trimming shortened V by 0 bases and J by 0 bases, and 8 bases separated the two germline ends. The CDR3 is made up of 15 amino acids. Here the CDR3 DNA reads TGCGCCAGCAGCCAAGATTGGTCCATGAACACTGAAGCTTTCTTT. This encodes CASSQDWSMNTEAFF.

Here the CDR3 reads CASSVEARMGVEQYF. CDR3 DNA: TGTGCCAGCAGCGTAGAGGCCCGAATGGGGGTCGAGCAGTACTTC. The V gene is TRBV9, the J gene TRBJ2-7; perhaps D is TRBD1 or TRBD2 (5 bases each). Germline V CDR1 and CDR2: SGDLS, YYNGEE. The CDR3 runs 15 residues. Deletions cut 0 bases from V and 6 bases from J, with 16 bases between.

This sequence joins TRBV6-1 and TRBJ2-7; a weak D match, TRBD2 (6 bases). CDR1 is MNHNS and CDR2 is SASEGT in the germline V gene. V dropped 7 bases and J dropped 6 bases, with 22 bases sitting between them. This CDR3 contains 15 residues. Here the CDR3 DNA reads TGTGCCAGCACCAAGGACGGGGGTCCCTCCGGCGAGCAGTACTTC. Protein product: CASTKDGGPSGEQYF.

J is TRBJ2-1 and V is TRBV6-5; D may be TRBD2 (6 bases). Germline V gives CDR1 MNHEY, CDR2 SVGAGI. V lost 6 bases, J lost 8 bases, and 14 bases lay in between. This CDR3 contains 13 residues. The CDR3 coding sequence is TGTGCCAGCAGAGAGACTAGAAAGGATGAGCAGTTCTTC. Protein product: CASRETRKDEQFF.

The J gene is TRBJ1-5, the V gene TRBV6-1; no clear D. The CDR3 totals 16 residues. Germline V gene lookup returns CDR1 MNHNS and CDR2 SASEGT. The ends were cut back, 1 base at V and 0 bases at J, with 10 bases in the middle. The CDR3 here is CASSEEGVYSNQPQHF. The CDR3 DNA follows: TGTGCCAGCAGTGAAGAGGGTGTATATAGCAATCAGCCCCAGCATTTT.

This sequence joins TRBV15 and TRBJ2-2, with no clear D. Per germline, CDR1 LNHNV and CDR2 YYDKDF (reference sequence). V lost 5 bases and J lost 5, with 12 bases in between. The CDR3 covers 14 residues. The CDR3 here is CATSSRTRTGELFF. DNA for the CDR3: TGTGCCACCAGCTCACGGACGAGGACCGGGGAGCTGTTTTTT.

The rearrangement links TRBV9 to TRBJ1-1; D is ambiguous. CDR1 is SGDLS and CDR2 is YYNGEE in the germline V gene. The CDR3 is 12 amino acids. V lost 0 bases and J 7 bases, leaving 7 bases between the germline ends. CDR3 sequence (DNA): TGTGCCAGCAGCGTAGGTCCAGATGAAGCTTTCTTT. As protein: CASSVGPDEAFF.

The chain is built from TRBV5-6 and TRBJ1-1, with 7 bases identical to TRBD1. Looked up from germline, CDR1 is SGHDT and CDR2 is YYEEEE. The CDR3 is 12 amino acids. V lost 8 bases, J lost 5 bases, and 6 bases stayed unmatched. The CDR3 protein is CARGQRRTEAFF. The CDR3 region has the DNA TGTGCCAGGGGACAGAGAAGGACTGAAGCTTTCTTT.

This clone was counted a single time. The genes are TRBV5-1 and TRBJ2-5; possibly TRBD1 for D (6 bases). V lost 8 bases and J 2 bases, leaving 16 bases between the germline ends. The CDR3 loop spans 14 amino acids. Germline V gene data show CDR1 as SGHRS and CDR2 as YFSETQ. CDR3 nucleotide sequence: TGCGCCAGTAGGACAGTGCGGGCACAAGAGACCCAGTACTTC. Its protein is CASRTVRAQETQYF.

Note on this clone: At the DNA level, this CDR3 is encoded by other sequences in the same sample as well. The chain is built from TRBV6-5 and TRBJ2-7; D remains ambiguous. This CDR3 is 12 amino acids long. Germline loops: CDR1 MNHEY, CDR2 SVGAGI. V was pared by 2 bases and J by 2 bases, with 4 bases between. This CDR3 reads CASSYSPYEQYF. The CDR3 DNA sequence: TGTGCCAGCAGTTACAGCCCCTACGAGCAGTACTTC.

The chain links TRBV13 to TRBJ1-3; 7 nucleotides agree with TRBD1. Germline values: CDR1 PRHDT, CDR2 FYEKMQ (reference sequence). This CDR3 is built from 15 residues. The trim removed 5 bases at V and 6 bases at J, leaving 10 bases unmatched. The CDR3 reads CASSPPGQSLNTIYF. CDR3 DNA: TGTGCCAGCAGCCCTCCGGGACAGTCACTAAACACCATATATTTT.

The table lists this clone with a few counts. This chain joins TRBV4-3 and TRBJ2-1; D is unresolved. The length of the CDR3 is 13 residues. Trimming took 0 bases from V and 7 from J, leaving 7 bases between them. In germline, CDR1 is LGHNA, CDR2 YSLEER. CDR3 sequence reads: CASSQDRWNEQFF. The CDR3 DNA follows: TGCGCCAGCAGCCAAGATAGGTGGAATGAGCAGTTCTTC.

The chain is built from TRBV5-1 and TRBJ2-5; TRBD1 or TRBD2 may be the D gene (6 bases each). This CDR3 region has 16 residues. Per germline, CDR1 SGHRS and CDR2 YFSETQ. Deletions cut 4 bases from V and 4 bases from J, with 20 bases between. CDR3 coding DNA: TGCGCCAGCAGCGGAGTGGGGGGCGCGGAGGTAGAGACCCAGTACTTC. Amino acid sequence: CASSGVGGAEVETQYF. Variable domain in full (rest from reference TRBV5-1 and TRBJ2-5): KAGVTQTPRYLIKTRGQQVTLSCSPISGHRSVSWYQQTPGQGLQFLFEYFSETQRNKGNFPGRFSGRQFSNSRSEMNVSTLELGDSALYLCASSGVGGAEVETQYFGPGTRLLVL.

This chain links TRBV5-4 with TRBJ1-1; no clear D. Looked up from germline, CDR1 is SGHNT and CDR2 is YYREEE (reference sequence). The CDR3 runs to 16 residues. Trimming shortened V by 4 bases and J by 1 base, and 17 bases separated the two germline ends. The CDR3: CASSGRGRTGNTEAFF. DNA of the CDR3: TGTGCCAGCAGCGGACGTGGACGGACTGGGAACACTGAAGCTTTCTTT. Full variable domain (outside the CDR3, taken from reference TRBV5-4 and TRBJ1-1): ETGVTQSPTHLIKTRGQQVTLRCSSQSGHNTVSWYQQALGQGPQFIFQYYREEENGRGNFPPRFSGLQFPNYSSELNVNALELDDSALYLCASSGRGRTGNTEAFFGQGTRLTVV.